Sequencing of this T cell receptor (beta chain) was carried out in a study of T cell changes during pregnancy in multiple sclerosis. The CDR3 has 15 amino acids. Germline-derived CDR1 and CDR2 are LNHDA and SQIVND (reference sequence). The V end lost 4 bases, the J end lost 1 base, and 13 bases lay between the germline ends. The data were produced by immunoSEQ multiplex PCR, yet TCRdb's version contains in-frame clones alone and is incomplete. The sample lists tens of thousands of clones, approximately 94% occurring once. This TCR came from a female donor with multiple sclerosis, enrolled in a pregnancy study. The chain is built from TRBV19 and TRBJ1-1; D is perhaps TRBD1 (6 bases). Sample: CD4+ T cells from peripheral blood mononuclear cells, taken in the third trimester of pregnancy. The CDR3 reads CASSTIQGQNTEAFF. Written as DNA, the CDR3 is TGTGCCAGTAGTACAATACAGGGACAGAACACTGAAGCTTTCTTT. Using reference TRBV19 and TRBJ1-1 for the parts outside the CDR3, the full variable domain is DGGITQSPKYLFRKEGQNVTLSCEQNLNHDAMYWYRQDPGQGLRLIYYSQIVNDFQKGDIAEGYSVSREKKESFPLTVTSAQKNPTAFYLCASSTIQGQNTEAFFGQGTRLTVV.